This TCR beta chain was recorded in a study of cytomegalovirus exposure and HLA in healthy donors. Study-wide findings and caveats: It was fewer than 200 TCR beta chains that were listed as cytomegalovirus-associated. In vitro confirmation showed a few CMV-associated chains to be CMV antigen specific.

TCRdb's copy holds only in-frame clones and misses some; the assay was immunoSEQ multiplex PCR. Here the sample spans approximately 100,000 clones, approximately 90% being singletons. The study drew the donors from its approximately 120-subject validation cohort, separate from the roughly 710-subject first cohort. About this clone: Antigen: not known.

Sequenced: PBMCs. The sequence came from a woman aged 25 to 39 in good health and CMV-seronegative.

CDR3 DNA: TGTGCCAGCATTACGGTTGACACCTTAAACTCCTATGGCTACACCTTC. It translates to CASITVDTLNSYGYTF. This chain joins TRBV7-9 and TRBJ1-2; D is unclear. The CDR3 covers 16 residues. V lost 7 bases, J lost 4 bases, and 22 bases lay in between. Germline lookup yields CDR1 SEHNR and CDR2 FQNEAQ (reference sequence).